The 23 T cell receptor beta chains presented below share a single source sample, sequenced in a study of glioma-infiltrating T cells after dendritic cell vaccination. The time point: after dendritic cell vaccination, including at tumor progression/relapse. Sequencing used immunoSEQ multiplex PCR; TCRdb keeps in-frame clones, though not all of them. The table lists fewer than 65,000 clones, about 91% of them singletons. Sequences were derived from blood, sampled after dendritic cell vaccination. The receptors were sampled from a human donor with glioblastoma.

With regard to this clone: This same CDR3 is encoded by further DNA sequences in the sample. The rearrangement uses TRBV27 and TRBJ2-7; 8 nucleotides agree with TRBD1. V was pared by 4 bases and J by 0 bases, with 14 bases of the junction left unmatched. The CDR3 runs to 18 residues. Germline CDR1 reads MNHEY; CDR2 reads SMNVEV (reference sequence). The CDR3 nucleotides are TGTGCCAGCAGTTCTATTTATCAGGGGGCAGGGGGCTCCTACGAGCAGTACTTC. Translating gives CASSSIYQGAGGSYEQYF.

The rearrangement links TRBV2 to TRBJ2-7; D gene uncertain. This CDR3 region has 14 residues. Germline loops: CDR1 SNHLY, CDR2 FYNNEI. The ends were cut back, 11 bases at V and 0 bases at J, with 17 bases in the middle. The CDR3 DNA sequence: TGTGCCTCAACGTGGCTCGAAAGCTCCTACGAGCAGTACTTC. It specifies CASTWLESSYEQYF.

This clone was seen only a few times. This chain connects TRBV10-3 to TRBJ1-1; 9 bases line up with TRBD1. Per the germline V gene, CDR1 is ENHRY and CDR2 is SYGVKD. This CDR3 has 13 amino acids. Trimming at V came to 6 bases and at J to 4 bases, leaving 3 bases not matched to a gene. The CDR3 sequence is CAIRGQGGTEAFF. The CDR3 nucleotides read TGTGCCATCAGGGGACAGGGCGGCACTGAAGCTTTCTTT.

This clone was picked up one time. The rearrangement links TRBV15 to TRBJ2-7; a possible D gene is TRBD2 (7 bases). There are 13 residues in the CDR3. V dropped 3 bases and J dropped 6 bases, with 12 bases sitting between them. Germline lookup yields CDR1 LNHNV and CDR2 YYDKDF (reference sequence). For the CDR3, the DNA is TGTGCCACCAGCAGGGAGGGGGGGAGCGAGCAGTACTTC. Residues: CATSREGGSEQYF.

In DNA form, the CDR3 reads TGTGCCAGCAGAACTCAGGGGGGTGAGCAGTTCTTC. This sequence encodes CASRTQGGEQFF. The rearrangement links TRBV28 to TRBJ2-1, with TRBD1 as a possible D gene (7 bases). CDR3 length: 12 residues. Germline values: CDR1 MDHEN, CDR2 SYDVKM. Trimming took off 6 bases at V and 9 bases at J, with 12 bases between the two ends.

V gene TRBV30 combines with J gene TRBJ2-7; 13 bases fit TRBD2. The germline CDR1 and CDR2 sequences are GTSNPN and SVGIG (reference sequence). This CDR3 has 13 residues. The junction had 4 bases not matched to a gene; V was cut back by 5 bases and J by 6 bases. CDR3 sequence (DNA): TGTGCCTGGGGACTAGCGGGAGAGGGCGAGCAGTACTTC. As protein: CAWGLAGEGEQYF.

This clone was seen a few times. The same CDR3 also results from other DNA sequences found in this sample. The rearrangement links TRBV5-4 to TRBJ1-1; 7 bases line up with TRBD1. This CDR3 has 14 amino acids. The germline gives CDR1 SGHNT, CDR2 YYREEE (reference sequence). V trimming: 0 bases; J trimming: 1 base; junction bases outside the gene matches: 0. The CDR3 loop reads CASSLDRGNTEAFF. CDR3 nucleotides: TGTGCCAGCAGCTTGGACAGGGGGAACACTGAAGCTTTCTTT. The entire variable domain, with the rest obtained from reference TRBV5-4 and TRBJ1-1, is as follows: ETGVTQSPTHLIKTRGQQVTLRCSSQSGHNTVSWYQQALGQGPQFIFQYYREEENGRGNFPPRFSGLQFPNYSSELNVNALELDDSALYLCASSLDRGNTEAFFGQGTRLTVV.

The chain joins TRBV7-8 to TRBJ1-4; the D gene is possibly TRBD1 (6 bases). The germline CDR1 and CDR2 sequences are SGHVS and FQNEAQ. V lost 3 bases and J 5 bases, leaving 13 bases between the germline ends. The CDR3 has 15 residues. CDR3 DNA sequence: TGTGCCAGCAGCTTGCGGACAGCCCTCAATGAAAAACTGTTTTTT. Its translation: CASSLRTALNEKLFF. Together with reference TRBV7-8 and TRBJ1-4, the CDR3 gives the full variable domain: GAGVSQSPRYKVAKRGQDVALRCDPISGHVSLFWYQQALGQGPEFLTYFQNEAQLDKSGLPSDRFFAERPEGSVSTLKIQRTQQEDSAVYLCASSLRTALNEKLFFGSGTQLSVL.

The rearrangement uses TRBV11-2 and TRBJ1-1, with TRBD1 matching over 8 bases. Unmatched junction bases numbered 6, after V lost 2 bases and J lost 7 bases. CDR3 length: 14 residues. Germline assignment: CDR1 SGHAT and CDR2 FQNNGV. The CDR3 DNA is TGTGCCAGCAGCTTATCCTCAGACAGGGGTGAAGCTTTCTTT. This sequence encodes CASSLSSDRGEAFF.

CDR3 DNA sequence: TGTGCCACCCGCCGGCAGGGGGGCCACGAGCAGTACTTC. Amino acids: CATRRQGGHEQYF. The chain uses TRBV28 and TRBJ2-7; D is possibly TRBD1 (7 bases). CDR3 length: 13 residues. In germline, CDR1 is MDHEN, CDR2 SYDVKM. V gave up 10 bases and J gave up 5 bases, with 18 bases separating them. The whole variable domain, filled in from reference TRBV28 and TRBJ2-7, reads DVKVTQSSRYLVKRTGEKVFLECVQDMDHENMFWYRQDPGLGLRLIYFSYDVKMKEKGDIPEGYSVSREKKERFSLILESASTNQTSMYLCATRRQGGHEQYFGPGTRLTVT.

The V call is TRBV19, the J call TRBJ2-2, with TRBD2 identical over 12 bases. CDR3 length equals 17 residues. V was pared by 6 bases and J by 4 bases, with 9 bases of the junction left unmatched. Germline CDR1 reads LNHDA; CDR2 reads SQIVND (reference sequence). DNA for the CDR3: TGTGCCAGTAGGATACTAGCGGGAGGATACGGCACCGGGGAGCTGTTTTTT. It specifies CASRILAGGYGTGELFF.

The chain employs TRBV5-1 and TRBJ2-5; D is perhaps TRBD1 (5 bases). The DNA end is more similar to TRBJ2-7, so the J call may be wrong. The germline V gene encodes CDR1 SGHRS and CDR2 YFSETQ. This CDR3 is 15 amino acids long. The CDR3 sequence is CASSHMDNIYYEQYF. The CDR3 nucleotides read TGCGCCAGCAGCCATATGGACAATATTTACTACGAGCAGTACTTC.

The chain employs TRBV6-1 and TRBJ2-1; 12 nucleotides line up with TRBD2. The CDR3 covers 14 residues. Trimming took 6 bases from V and 14 from J; bases not matched to a gene: 11. The germline CDR1 and CDR2 sequences are MNHNS and SASEGT. CDR3 sequence reads: CASRRLAGAFTEFF. DNA of the CDR3: TGTGCCAGCAGGAGACTAGCGGGAGCTTTTACGGAGTTCTTC.

The rearrangement links TRBV5-1 to TRBJ2-5; 9 bases are a match to TRBD1. The CDR3 spans 15 residues. CDR1 and CDR2 from the germline V gene are SGHRS and YFSETQ. Losses at the gene ends were 4 bases for V and 4 bases for J; bases not matched to a gene: 8. CDR3 nucleotide sequence: TGCGCCAGCAGCCTATTACAGGGGGCACGAGAGACCCAGTACTTC. This encodes CASSLLQGARETQYF.

This rearrangement joins TRBV7-3 to TRBJ1-2; D uncertain. The germline V gene encodes CDR1 SGHTA and CDR2 FQGTGA. Trimming took off 5 bases at V and 0 bases at J, with 7 bases between the two ends. The CDR3 has 13 amino acids. The CDR3 region has the DNA TGTGCCAGCAGCCCTGGAGCTAACTATGGCTACACCTTC. Translated, it gives CASSPGANYGYTF.

The chain has TRBV6-5 and TRBJ1-6; D is perhaps TRBD1 (5 bases). Trimming left V 5 bases short and J 9 bases short, with 11 bases between. The CDR3 runs 13 residues. The germline V gene encodes CDR1 MNHEY and CDR2 SVGAGI. DNA of the CDR3: TGTGCCAGCAGTCCAAGGGGTCGTTCACCCCTCCACTTT. This gives the protein CASSPRGRSPLHF.

This sequence joins TRBV28 and TRBJ1-5, with D perhaps matching TRBD1 (5 bases). The V end lost 7 bases, the J end lost 6 bases, and 16 bases lay between the germline ends. Germline V CDR1 and CDR2: MDHEN, SYDVKM. The CDR3 is 14 amino acids. CDR3 in DNA: TGTGCCAGCATCTCAAGCAGGGCCCGTCAGCCCCAGCATTTT. It is translated as CASISSRARQPQHF.

The V call is TRBV28, the J call TRBJ1-2; D may be TRBD1 (5 bases). This CDR3 has 12 residues. Germline CDR1 and CDR2: MDHEN and SYDVKM. The V gene lost 1 base and the J gene lost 8 bases, with 8 bases spanning the gap. The CDR3 DNA is TGTGCCAGCAGTTTATTAACAGGCGGCTACACCTTC. This translates into CASSLLTGGYTF.

The chain employs TRBV6-4 and TRBJ1-2; tentative D call: TRBD1 (6 bases). Germline CDR1 and CDR2: MRHNA and SNTAGT. This CDR3 comprises 13 residues. Trimming stripped 2 bases from V and 8 bases from J, with 12 bases between. CDR3 sequence (DNA): TGTGCCAGCAGTGACGGGACAAGGGGCGGCTACACCTTC. It translates to CASSDGTRGGYTF.

V is TRBV7-9 and J is TRBJ1-1, with D unclear. Germline values: CDR1 SEHNR, CDR2 FQNEAQ (reference sequence). V dropped 3 bases and J dropped 7 bases, with 15 bases sitting between them. The CDR3 is made up of 14 amino acids. The CDR3 DNA sequence: TGTGCCAGCAGCTTCACCGGGGAGCAACATGAAGCTTTCTTT. It encodes CASSFTGEQHEAFF.

The gene calls are TRBV4-1 and TRBJ1-4, with D tentatively TRBD1 (5 bases). Germline CDR1 reads MGHRA; CDR2 reads YSYEKL. CDR3 length equals 16 residues. V lost 0 bases and J 8 bases, leaving 16 bases between the germline ends. Here the CDR3 reads CASSQDRGFGGEKLFF. The CDR3 DNA sequence: TGCGCCAGCAGCCAAGATAGGGGCTTTGGGGGGGAAAAACTGTTTTTT.

The rearrangement uses TRBV28 and TRBJ2-3; D remains unclear. Germline lookup yields CDR1 MDHEN and CDR2 SYDVKM. With 4 bases removed from V and 0 bases from J, the gap between germline ends came to 5 bases. The CDR3 has 13 residues. The CDR3 sequence: CASSSSSTDTQYF. CDR3 sequence (DNA): TGTGCCAGCAGTTCCTCTAGCACAGATACGCAGTATTTT. The entire variable domain, with the rest obtained from reference TRBV28 and TRBJ2-3, is as follows: DVKVTQSSRYLVKRTGEKVFLECVQDMDHENMFWYRQDPGLGLRLIYFSYDVKMKEKGDIPEGYSVSREKKERFSLILESASTNQTSMYLCASSSSSTDTQYFGPGTRLTVL.

The V gene is TRBV2, the J gene TRBJ1-1; the match to TRBD1 covers 9 bases. J lost 6 bases, V lost 10 bases, and 6 bases had no gene match. The CDR3 loop spans 12 amino acids. The germline CDR1 and CDR2 sequences are SNHLY and FYNNEI. In DNA form, the CDR3 reads TGTGCCATCACAGGGGGCGCCGCTGAAGCTTTCTTT. Translated, it gives CAITGGAAEAFF.